This entry concerns a single T cell receptor (beta chain). This sample was taken from a study of shared clonotypes between healthy human individuals. V was clipped by 4 bases and J by 0 bases, with 11 bases between them. This CDR3 is 14 amino acids long. Germline loops: CDR1 SGHRS, CDR2 YFSETQ. The protocol was immunoSEQ multiplex PCR, while the TCRdb copy is restricted to in-frame clones and leaves out a portion. This sample carries some 1.4 million clones, roughly 96% of them seen once, and the ten largest clones take approximately 1.2%. Sequences were obtained from naive CD4+ T cells sorted from blood. Regarding subset: CD45RA+ positively selected. The sequence derives from a man in his thirties or forties in good health. The rearrangement joins TRBV5-1 to TRBJ2-7; tentatively, D is TRBD2 (6 bases). The CDR3 loop reads CASSPGGASYEQYF. CDR3 DNA: TGCGCCAGCAGCCCGGGCGGGGCCTCCTACGAGCAGTACTTC.